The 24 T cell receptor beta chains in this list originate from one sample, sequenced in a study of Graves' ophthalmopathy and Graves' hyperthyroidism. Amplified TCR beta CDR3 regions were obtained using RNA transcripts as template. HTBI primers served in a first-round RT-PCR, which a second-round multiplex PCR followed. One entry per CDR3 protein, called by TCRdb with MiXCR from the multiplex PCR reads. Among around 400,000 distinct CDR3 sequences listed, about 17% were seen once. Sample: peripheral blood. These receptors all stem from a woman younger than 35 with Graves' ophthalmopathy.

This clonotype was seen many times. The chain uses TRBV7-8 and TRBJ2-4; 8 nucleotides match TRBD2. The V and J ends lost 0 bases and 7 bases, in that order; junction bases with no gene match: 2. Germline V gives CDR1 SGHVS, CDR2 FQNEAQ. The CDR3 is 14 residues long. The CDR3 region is CASSLAGGGNIQYF. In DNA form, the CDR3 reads TGTGCCAGCAGCTTAGCCGGGGGGGGGAACATTCAGTACTTC.

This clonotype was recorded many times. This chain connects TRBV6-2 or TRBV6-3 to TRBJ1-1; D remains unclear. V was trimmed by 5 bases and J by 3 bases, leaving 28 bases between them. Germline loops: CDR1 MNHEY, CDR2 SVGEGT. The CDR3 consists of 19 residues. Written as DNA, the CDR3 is TGTGCCAGCAGTCCCGAGGACGCCAAAGGGTGGGATGGAGACACTGAAGCTTTCTTT. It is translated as CASSPEDAKGWDGDTEAFF.

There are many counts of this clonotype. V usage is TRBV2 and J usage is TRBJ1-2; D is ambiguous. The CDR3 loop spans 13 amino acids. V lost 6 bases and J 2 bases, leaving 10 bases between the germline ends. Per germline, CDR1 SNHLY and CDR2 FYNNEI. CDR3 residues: CASSLQLNYGYTF. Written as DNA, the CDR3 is TGTGCCAGCAGCTTACAGCTAAACTATGGCTACACCTTC.

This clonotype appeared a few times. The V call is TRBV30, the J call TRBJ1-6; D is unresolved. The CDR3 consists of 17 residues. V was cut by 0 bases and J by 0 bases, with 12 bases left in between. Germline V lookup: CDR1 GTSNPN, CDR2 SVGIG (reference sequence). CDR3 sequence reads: CAWSVRGVSSYNSPLHF. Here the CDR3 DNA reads TGTGCCTGGAGTGTACGTGGGGTTAGCTCCTATAATTCACCCCTCCACTTT.

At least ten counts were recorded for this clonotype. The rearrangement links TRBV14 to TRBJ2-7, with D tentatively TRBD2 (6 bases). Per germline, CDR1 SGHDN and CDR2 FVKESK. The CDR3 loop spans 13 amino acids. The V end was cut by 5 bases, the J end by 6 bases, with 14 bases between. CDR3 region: CASSGEGRGEQYF. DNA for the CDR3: TGTGCCAGCAGCGGAGAAGGGCGGGGCGAGCAGTACTTC.

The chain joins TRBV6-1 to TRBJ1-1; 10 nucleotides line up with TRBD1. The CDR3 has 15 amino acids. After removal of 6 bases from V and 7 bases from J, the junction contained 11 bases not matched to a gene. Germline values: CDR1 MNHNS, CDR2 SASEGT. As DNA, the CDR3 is TGTGCCAGCAGCCTAATTGACAGGGGGCTTCTTGAAGCTTTCTTT. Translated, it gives CASSLIDRGLLEAFF.

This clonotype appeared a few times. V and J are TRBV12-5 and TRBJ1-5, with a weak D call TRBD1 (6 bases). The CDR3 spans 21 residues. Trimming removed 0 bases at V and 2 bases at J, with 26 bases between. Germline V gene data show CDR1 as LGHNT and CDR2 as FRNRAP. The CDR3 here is CASGLVKTGPSKGEGNQPQHF. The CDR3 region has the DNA TGTGCTAGTGGTTTGGTAAAGACAGGCCCATCAAAAGGAGAAGGCAATCAGCCCCAGCATTTT.

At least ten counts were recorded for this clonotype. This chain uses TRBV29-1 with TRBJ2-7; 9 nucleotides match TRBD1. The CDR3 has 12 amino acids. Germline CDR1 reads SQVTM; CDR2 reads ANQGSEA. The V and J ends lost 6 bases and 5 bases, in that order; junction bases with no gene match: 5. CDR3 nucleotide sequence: TGCAGCGTCTCGGGACAGGGTGACGAGCAGTACTTC. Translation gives CSVSGQGDEQYF.

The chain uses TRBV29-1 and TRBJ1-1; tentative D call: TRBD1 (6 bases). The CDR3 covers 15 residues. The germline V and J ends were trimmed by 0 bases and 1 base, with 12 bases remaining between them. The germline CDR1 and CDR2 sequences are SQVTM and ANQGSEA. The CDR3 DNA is TGCAGCGTTGAAGACAGGGGCGTATGGAACACTGAAGCTTTCTTT. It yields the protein CSVEDRGVWNTEAFF. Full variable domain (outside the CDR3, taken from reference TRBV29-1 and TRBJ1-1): SAVISQKPSRDICQRGTSLTIQCQVDSQVTMMFWYRQQPGQSLTLIATANQGSEATYESGFVIDKFPISRPNLTFSTLTVSNMSPEDSSIYLCSVEDRGVWNTEAFFGQGTRLTVV.

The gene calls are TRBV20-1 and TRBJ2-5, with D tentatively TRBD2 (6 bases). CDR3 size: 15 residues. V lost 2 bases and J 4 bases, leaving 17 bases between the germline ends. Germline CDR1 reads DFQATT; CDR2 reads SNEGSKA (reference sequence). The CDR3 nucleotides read TGCAGTGCTAGAAGAAGGAGAGCGGGCTCAGAGACCCAGTACTTC. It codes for CSARRRRAGSETQYF.

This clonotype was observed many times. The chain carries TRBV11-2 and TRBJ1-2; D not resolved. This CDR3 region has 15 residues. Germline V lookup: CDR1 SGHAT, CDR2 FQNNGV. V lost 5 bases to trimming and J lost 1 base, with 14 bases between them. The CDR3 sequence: CASSPSGVINYGYTF. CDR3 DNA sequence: TGTGCCAGCAGCCCCTCCGGGGTCATTAACTATGGCTACACCTTC.

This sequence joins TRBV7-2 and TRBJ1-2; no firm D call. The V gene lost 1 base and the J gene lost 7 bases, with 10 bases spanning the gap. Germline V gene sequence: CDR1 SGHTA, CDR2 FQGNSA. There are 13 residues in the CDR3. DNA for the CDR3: TGTGCCAGCAGCTTAGAAACAGAATTTGGCTACACCTTC. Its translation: CASSLETEFGYTF.

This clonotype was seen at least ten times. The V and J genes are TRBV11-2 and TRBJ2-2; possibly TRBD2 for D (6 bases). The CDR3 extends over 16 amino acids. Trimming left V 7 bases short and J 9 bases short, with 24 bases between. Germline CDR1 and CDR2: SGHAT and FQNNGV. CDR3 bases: TGTGCCAGCAAGGGACTGAGGTCAGGGTCTACCAGGGAGCTGTTTTTT. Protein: CASKGLRSGSTRELFF.

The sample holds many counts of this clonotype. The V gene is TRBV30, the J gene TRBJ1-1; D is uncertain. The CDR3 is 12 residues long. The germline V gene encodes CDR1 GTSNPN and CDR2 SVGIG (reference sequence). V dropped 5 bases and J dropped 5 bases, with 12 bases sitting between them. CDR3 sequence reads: CAWSGPLTEAFF. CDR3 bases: TGTGCCTGGTCGGGCCCGCTAACTGAAGCTTTCTTT.

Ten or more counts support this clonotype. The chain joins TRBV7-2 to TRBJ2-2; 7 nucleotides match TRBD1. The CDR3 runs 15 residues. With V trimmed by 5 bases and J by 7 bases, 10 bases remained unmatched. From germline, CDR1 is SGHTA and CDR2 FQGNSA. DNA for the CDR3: TGTGCCAGCAGCCCCACGGGACAGTCTTTCGGGGAGCTGTTTTTT. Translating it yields CASSPTGQSFGELFF.

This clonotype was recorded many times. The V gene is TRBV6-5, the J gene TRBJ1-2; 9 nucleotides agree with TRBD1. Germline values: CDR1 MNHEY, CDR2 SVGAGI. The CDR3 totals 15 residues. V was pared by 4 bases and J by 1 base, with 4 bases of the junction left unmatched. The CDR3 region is CASSSTGGRNYGYTF. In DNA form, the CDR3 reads TGTGCCAGCAGTTCCACAGGGGGCCGTAACTATGGCTACACCTTC.

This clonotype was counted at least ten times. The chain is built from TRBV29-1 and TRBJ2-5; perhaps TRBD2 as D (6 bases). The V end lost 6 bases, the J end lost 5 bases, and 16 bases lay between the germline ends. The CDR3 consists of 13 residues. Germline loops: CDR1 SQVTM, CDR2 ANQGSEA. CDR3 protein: CSVIWRGGETQYF. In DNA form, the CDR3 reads TGCAGCGTGATCTGGAGGGGAGGTGAGACCCAGTACTTC.

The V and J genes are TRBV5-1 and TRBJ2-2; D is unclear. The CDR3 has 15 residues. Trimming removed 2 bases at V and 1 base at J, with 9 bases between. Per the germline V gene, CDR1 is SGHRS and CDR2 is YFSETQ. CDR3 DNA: TGCGCCAGCAGCTTTGGCCAGCTGAACACCGGGGAGCTGTTTTTT. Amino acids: CASSFGQLNTGELFF.

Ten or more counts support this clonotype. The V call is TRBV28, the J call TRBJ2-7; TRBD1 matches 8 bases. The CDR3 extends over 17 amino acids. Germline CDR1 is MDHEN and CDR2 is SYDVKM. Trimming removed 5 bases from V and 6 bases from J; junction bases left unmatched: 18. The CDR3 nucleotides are TGTGCCAGCAGTAATCTCCTCCAGGACAGGGAGGATCGCGAGCAGTACTTC. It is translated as CASSNLLQDREDREQYF.

The CDR3 loop is CASSQSYGYTF. The CDR3 DNA reads TGTGCCAGCAGCCAGAGTTATGGCTACACCTTC. V usage is TRBV28 and J usage is TRBJ1-2; the D is unclear. The CDR3 length is 11 residues. Germline values: CDR1 MDHEN, CDR2 SYDVKM. Trimming removed 6 bases from V and 5 bases from J, with 7 bases in between.

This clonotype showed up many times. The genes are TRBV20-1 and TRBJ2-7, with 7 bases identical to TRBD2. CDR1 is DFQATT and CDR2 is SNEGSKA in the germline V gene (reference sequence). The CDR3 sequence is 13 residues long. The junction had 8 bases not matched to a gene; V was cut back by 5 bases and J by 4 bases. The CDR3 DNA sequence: TGCAGTGCTGCCTCCGGGACTACTTACGAGCAGTACTTC. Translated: CSAASGTTYEQYF.

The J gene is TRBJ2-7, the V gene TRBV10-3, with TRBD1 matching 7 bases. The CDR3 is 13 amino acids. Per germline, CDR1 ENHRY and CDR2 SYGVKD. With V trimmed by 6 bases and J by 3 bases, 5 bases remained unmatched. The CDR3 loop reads CAISRDSGYEQYF. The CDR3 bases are TGTGCCATCAGCCGGGACAGCGGCTACGAGCAGTACTTC.

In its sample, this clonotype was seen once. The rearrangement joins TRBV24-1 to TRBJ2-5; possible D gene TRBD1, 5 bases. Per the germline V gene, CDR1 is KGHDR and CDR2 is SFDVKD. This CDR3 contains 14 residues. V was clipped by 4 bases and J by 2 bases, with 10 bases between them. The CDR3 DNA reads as TGTGCCACCAGTGACCCGCGACAGCAAGAGACCCAGTACTTC. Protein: CATSDPRQQETQYF.

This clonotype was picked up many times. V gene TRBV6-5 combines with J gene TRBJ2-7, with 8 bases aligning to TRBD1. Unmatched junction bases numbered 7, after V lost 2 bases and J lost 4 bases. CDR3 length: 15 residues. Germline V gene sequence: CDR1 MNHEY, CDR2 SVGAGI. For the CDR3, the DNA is TGTGCCAGCAGTTACACCGAGACAGGGGCTTACGAGCAGTACTTC. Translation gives CASSYTETGAYEQYF.